The next 19 T cell receptor beta chains were all read from a single sample in a study of shared clonotypes between healthy human individuals. Clones were read by immunoSEQ multiplex PCR, and TCRdb kept only the in-frame ones, dropping some. The sample yields more than 2,000,000 clones, more than 90% seen once. Source material: naive CD4+ T cells sorted from blood. Subset reported: CD45RA+ positively selected. Receptors were obtained from a man between 18 and 29 years old in good health.

This chain joins TRBV5-1 and TRBJ2-2, with TRBD2 matching 7 bases. J was trimmed by 3 bases and V by 6 bases; bases with no gene match: 17. The germline gives CDR1 SGHRS, CDR2 YFSETQ. The CDR3 contains 18 residues. CDR3 DNA sequence: TGCGCCAGCACCCACCGACCTGGCGGGAGTGGGGACACCGGGGAGCTGTTTTTT. Translated, it gives CASTHRPGGSGDTGELFF.

The V call is TRBV19, the J call TRBJ1-2, with 7 bases that match TRBD1. This CDR3 spans 13 amino acids. J gave up 3 bases and V 7 bases, and 5 bases lay outside the gene matches. Germline values: CDR1 LNHDA, CDR2 SQIVND (reference sequence). The CDR3 protein is CASKGGPYYGYTF. CDR3 nucleotide sequence: TGTGCCAGTAAAGGGGGCCCCTACTATGGCTACACCTTC.

The CDR3 coding sequence is TGCGCCACCTCATTCCGACGGCGCTCTGGAAACACCATATATTTT. Translation: CATSFRRRSGNTIYF. The J gene is TRBJ1-3, the V gene TRBV23-1; D gene ambiguous. TRBV23-1 has ORF status, its function being uncertain. The V end was cut by 10 bases, the J end by 0 bases, with 16 bases between. The length of the CDR3 is 15 residues.

This chain joins TRBV7-9 and TRBJ1-1; D is perhaps TRBD1 (6 bases). Trimming cost V 3 bases and J 5 bases, with 16 bases left between them. This CDR3 contains 15 residues. Germline V gives CDR1 SEHNR, CDR2 FQNEAQ (reference sequence). CDR3 sequence reads: CASSFELQGRTEAFF. DNA for the CDR3: TGTGCCAGCAGCTTTGAGTTGCAGGGGCGGACTGAAGCTTTCTTT.

The V call is TRBV2, the J call TRBJ1-4; D remains ambiguous. V shed 7 bases and J shed 8 bases, with 11 bases lying between them. The CDR3 is 12 amino acids. Germline V gene lookup returns CDR1 SNHLY and CDR2 FYNNEI. CDR3 in DNA: TGTGCCAGCAAGTCGGATGGGGAAAAACTGTTTTTT. Its protein product is CASKSDGEKLFF.

The rearrangement links TRBV11-2 to TRBJ2-7; 7 bases are shared with TRBD1. J gave up 5 bases and V 5 bases, and 6 bases lay outside the gene matches. Germline CDR1 is SGHAT and CDR2 is FQNNGV. This CDR3 contains 13 residues. The CDR3 loop reads CASSATGFNEQYF. DNA for the CDR3: TGTGCCAGCAGCGCGACAGGGTTTAACGAGCAGTACTTC.

The chain uses TRBV7-2 and TRBJ1-2; 12 bases match TRBD1. After removal of 5 bases from V and 13 bases from J, the junction contained 5 bases not matched to a gene. CDR1 is SGHTA, CDR2 FQGNSA, per germline. This CDR3 has 12 residues. The DNA of the CDR3 is TGTGCCAGCAGCCCTAGGGGACAGGGGGCCACCTTC. This gives the protein CASSPRGQGATF.

This chain joins TRBV6-1 and TRBJ1-6; TRBD1 might be the D (6 bases). V was shortened by 5 bases and J by 5 bases, with 13 bases between the two germline ends. Germline V gives CDR1 MNHNS, CDR2 SASEGT. The CDR3 totals 15 residues. CDR3 sequence: CASSIRTVNNSPLHF. The CDR3 coding sequence is TGTGCCAGCAGTATCCGGACAGTTAATAATTCACCCCTCCACTTT.

As for this clone: Other DNA sequences from this sample encode an identical CDR3 as well. J is TRBJ1-4 and V is TRBV5-1, with a tentative D call TRBD1 (5 bases). Trimming cost V 0 bases and J 0 bases, with 9 bases left between them. CDR1 SGHRS and CDR2 YFSETQ come from the germline V gene. The CDR3 is 16 residues long. CDR3 residues: CASSLEGVTTNEKLFF. CDR3 sequence (DNA): TGCGCCAGCAGCTTGGAAGGGGTAACAACTAATGAAAAACTGTTTTTT. The whole variable domain, remainder taken from reference TRBV5-1 and TRBJ1-4, is KAGVTQTPRYLIKTRGQQVTLSCSPISGHRSVSWYQQTPGQGLQFLFEYFSETQRNKGNFPGRFSGRQFSNSRSEMNVSTLELGDSALYLCASSLEGVTTNEKLFFGSGTQLSVL.

This clone was detected once. The chain uses TRBV10-3 and TRBJ2-3; 9 positions agree with TRBD1. The V segment lost 6 bases and the J segment 2 bases; nucleotides outside the gene matches: 18. The CDR3 is 19 amino acids. The germline V gene encodes CDR1 ENHRY and CDR2 SYGVKD. The CDR3: CAIRGGTGSHGGTTDTQYF. In DNA form, the CDR3 reads TGTGCCATCAGGGGAGGGACAGGGAGTCACGGAGGGACCACAGATACGCAGTATTTT.

This chain connects TRBV6-5 to TRBJ2-7; D uncertain. Trimming took 2 bases from V and 5 from J, leaving 16 bases between them. CDR3 size: 15 residues. Germline V gene data show CDR1 as MNHEY and CDR2 as SVGAGI. The CDR3 DNA follows: TGTGCCAGCAGTTACGGTGGTAGGGTCTACAACGAGCAGTACTTC. Its protein is CASSYGGRVYNEQYF.

The chain employs TRBV29-1 and TRBJ2-3; D gene unclear. Trimming removed 2 bases from V and 4 bases from J, with 4 bases in between. The CDR3 sequence is 11 residues long. Germline values: CDR1 SQVTM, CDR2 ANQGSEA. CDR3 region: CSVENPDTQYF. The DNA of the CDR3 is TGCAGCGTTGAAAACCCAGATACGCAGTATTTT.

The chain is built from TRBV19 and TRBJ2-7, with a possible D match to TRBD2 (6 bases). V was clipped by 5 bases and J by 3 bases, with 8 bases between them. This CDR3 is 12 amino acids long. Germline V gene sequence: CDR1 LNHDA, CDR2 SQIVND (reference sequence). The CDR3 DNA follows: TGTGCCAGTAGTGTTAGCGGCTACGAGCAGTACTTC. As protein: CASSVSGYEQYF.

For the CDR3, the DNA is TGTGCCAGCAGCCATGAACCGGGATGGGCCGAAAACATTCAGTACTTC. It yields the protein CASSHEPGWAENIQYF. The rearrangement links TRBV2 to TRBJ2-4; weak D call: TRBD2 (5 bases). Germline V gene lookup returns CDR1 SNHLY and CDR2 FYNNEI. The V gene lost 6 bases and the J gene lost 5 bases, with 20 bases spanning the gap. The CDR3 covers 16 residues.

The V and J genes are TRBV10-1 and TRBJ1-5, with 9 bases identical to TRBD1. Trimming cost V 3 bases and J 7 bases; bases outside gene matches: 13. Germline CDR1 WNHNN, CDR2 SYGVQD (reference sequence). This CDR3 is built from 17 residues. This CDR3 is CASSDSTGTGNFQPQHF. The CDR3, as DNA: TGCGCCAGCAGTGACTCGACCGGGACAGGGAACTTCCAGCCCCAGCATTTT.

This chain's CDR3 is CASSWGLSYEQYF. CDR3 coding DNA: TGTGCCAGCAGTTGGGGCCTCTCCTACGAGCAGTACTTC. The rearrangement links TRBV27 to TRBJ2-7; TRBD1 might be the D (5 bases). The germline V and J ends were trimmed by 4 bases and 0 bases, with 7 bases remaining between them. Germline V gene data show CDR1 as MNHEY and CDR2 as SMNVEV (reference sequence). CDR3 length equals 13 residues.

J is TRBJ1-6 and V is TRBV19; D is uncertain. Trimming removed 6 bases at V and 8 bases at J, with 14 bases between. Germline V gene lookup returns CDR1 LNHDA and CDR2 SQIVND (reference sequence). The CDR3 extends over 14 amino acids. CDR3 sequence (DNA): TGTGCCAGTAGCCCGTTCCTCGGGGATTCACCCCTCCACTTT. Amino acids: CASSPFLGDSPLHF.

The gene calls are TRBV6-1 and TRBJ1-2, with D unresolved. This CDR3 comprises 13 residues. V lost 2 bases and J lost 4, with 8 bases in between. In germline, CDR1 is MNHNS, CDR2 SASEGT. The CDR3 sequence: CASSERKSYGYTF. CDR3 DNA sequence: TGTGCCAGCAGTGAAAGAAAAAGCTATGGCTACACCTTC.

The chain is built from TRBV27 and TRBJ1-4; perhaps TRBD1 as D (6 bases). Germline CDR1 reads MNHEY; CDR2 reads SMNVEV (reference sequence). CDR3 length: 16 residues. Trimming left V 9 bases short and J 0 bases short, with 17 bases between. The CDR3 nucleotides read TGTGCCAGTGCCCCCAGGACAGTTGCAACTAATGAAAAACTGTTTTTT. Residues: CASAPRTVATNEKLFF.